These 13 T cell receptor beta chains share one sample of origin, sequenced in a study of cytomegalovirus exposure and HLA in healthy donors. Profiling relied on immunoSEQ multiplex PCR, and the TCRdb table lists in-frame clones only, not all of them. The sample lists about 160,000 clones; about nine tenths were seen once. Specimen: PBMCs. Receptors originate from a woman between 18 and 30 years old in good health and CMV-seropositive.

The rearrangement joins TRBV5-1 to TRBJ2-7; D ambiguous. The CDR3 is 15 residues long. Trimming cost V 4 bases and J 3 bases, with 17 bases left between them. Germline V CDR1 and CDR2: SGHRS, YFSETQ. Here the CDR3 reads CASSPNSQTNYEQYF. CDR3 in DNA: TGCGCCAGCAGCCCAAACAGTCAGACAAACTACGAGCAGTACTTC.

The chain joins TRBV28 to TRBJ2-7; 8 bases are shared with TRBD2. The CDR3 has 14 residues. Looked up from germline, CDR1 is MDHEN and CDR2 is SYDVKM. The junction had 4 bases not matched to a gene; V was cut back by 4 bases and J by 2 bases. The CDR3 here is CASSSPGGTYEQYF. CDR3 bases: TGTGCCAGCAGTTCCCCGGGGGGGACCTACGAGCAGTACTTC.

This clone was observed a single time. The chain has TRBV9 and TRBJ1-2, with 10 bases lining up with TRBD1. Germline V gene sequence: CDR1 SGDLS, CDR2 YYNGEE. This CDR3 spans 13 amino acids. The V and J ends lost 7 bases and 8 bases, in that order; junction bases with no gene match: 8. CDR3 protein: CASSRGTGDGYTF. DNA of the CDR3: TGTGCCAGCTCCCGCGGGACAGGGGACGGCTACACCTTC.

The chain links TRBV7-9 to TRBJ1-2; D is unclear. V lost 2 bases and J 0 bases, leaving 10 bases between the germline ends. This CDR3 is built from 15 residues. CDR1 SEHNR and CDR2 FQNEAQ come from the germline V gene (reference sequence). CDR3 nucleotides: TGTGCCAGCAGCTTATCGAGGCAAGCTAACTATGGCTACACCTTC. This sequence encodes CASSLSRQANYGYTF.

This clone was counted only a few times. V usage is TRBV5-6 and J usage is TRBJ2-2; no definite D call. Trimming stripped 4 bases from V and 7 bases from J, with 8 bases between. This CDR3 contains 12 residues. CDR1 SGHDT and CDR2 YYEEEE come from the germline V gene. The CDR3 loop reads CASSPQIGELFF. The CDR3, as DNA: TGTGCCAGCAGCCCCCAGATCGGGGAGCTGTTTTTT.

The V and J genes are TRBV6-5 and TRBJ1-2; TRBD1 might be the D (6 bases). Germline CDR1 and CDR2: MNHEY and SVGAGI. This CDR3 contains 12 residues. Trimming stripped 5 bases from V and 8 bases from J, with 12 bases between. CDR3 in amino acids: CASSTRTVGYTF. The CDR3 DNA follows: TGTGCCAGCAGTACCCGGACAGTCGGCTACACCTTC.

This chain links TRBV29-1 with TRBJ2-1; D not resolved. The germline CDR1 and CDR2 sequences are SQVTM and ANQGSEA. The V end was cut by 5 bases, the J end by 3 bases, with 5 bases between. The CDR3 is 11 amino acids. CDR3 DNA sequence: TGCAGCGTTCCGAGCTACAATGAGCAGTTCTTC. Translation gives CSVPSYNEQFF.

The chain links TRBV28 to TRBJ2-1; TRBD2 is a possible D gene (5 bases). The CDR3 contains 16 residues. The germline V gene encodes CDR1 MDHEN and CDR2 SYDVKM. Trimming removed 6 bases at V and 8 bases at J, with 23 bases between. CDR3 nucleotides: TGTGCCAGCAGACGCCCTCAACGGGCCCAGAGGGATGAGCAGTTCTTC. Its protein product is CASRRPQRAQRDEQFF.

The chain couples TRBV29-1 to TRBJ1-3, with TRBD1 matching over 7 bases. The V gene end was trimmed by 6 bases and the J gene end by 2 bases; junction bases not matched to a gene: 7. The CDR3 loop spans 14 amino acids. Germline V gene lookup returns CDR1 SQVTM and CDR2 ANQGSEA. The CDR3 sequence: CSVETGEAGNTIYF. DNA for the CDR3: TGCAGCGTAGAAACAGGGGAAGCTGGAAACACCATATATTTT.

The chain is built from TRBV2 and TRBJ2-5; the D gene is possibly TRBD2 (5 bases). The CDR3 consists of 16 residues. The germline CDR1 and CDR2 sequences are SNHLY and FYNNEI. V was clipped by 6 bases and J by 1 base, with 18 bases between them. This CDR3 reads CASRNFRESVQETQYF. In DNA form, the CDR3 reads TGTGCCAGCAGGAATTTCCGGGAATCTGTCCAAGAGACCCAGTACTTC.

This chain joins TRBV2 and TRBJ2-5; D perhaps matches TRBD2 (5 bases). Germline V gene data show CDR1 as SNHLY and CDR2 as FYNNEI. The V and J ends lost 2 bases and 2 bases respectively, with 15 bases between them. This CDR3 is 16 amino acids long. CDR3 amino acids: CASSEWGDYWQETQYF. CDR3 DNA: TGTGCCAGCAGTGAATGGGGAGACTATTGGCAAGAGACCCAGTACTTC.

The CDR3 protein is CASSLSAGSNEKLFF. The CDR3 coding sequence is TGCGCCAGCAGCTTGAGTGCGGGGTCTAATGAAAAACTGTTTTTT. This chain uses TRBV5-1 with TRBJ1-4; no firm D call. CDR3 length equals 15 residues. Trimming removed 1 base at V and 3 bases at J, with 10 bases between. Germline V lookup: CDR1 SGHRS, CDR2 YFSETQ.

The chain is built from TRBV7-8 and TRBJ2-3; D perhaps matches TRBD1 (6 bases). CDR1 and CDR2 (germline): SGHVS, FQNEAQ. The length of the CDR3 is 15 residues. V was trimmed by 4 bases and J by 6 bases, leaving 17 bases between them. The CDR3 DNA reads as TGTGCCAGCAGCTACCAGGGGTACAATCTGGATACGCAGTATTTT. This gives the protein CASSYQGYNLDTQYF.